These 25 T cell receptor beta chains came from one sample sequenced in a study of PD-1 blockade in classical Hodgkin lymphoma. Each patient experienced a relapse that followed autologous stem cell transplantation, and brentuximab vedotin exposure varied. Assay: immunoSEQ multiplex PCR; the TCRdb copy retains only in-frame clones and omits some. Of about 110,000 clones listed, about nine tenths are singletons. Sequencing used peripheral blood mononuclear cells (PBMCs), obtained before the second cycle of nivolumab. The receptors come from a human donor with classical Hodgkin lymphoma.

This CDR3 reads CASSLGSYEQYF. In DNA, the CDR3 is TGTGCCAGTAGCTTGGGGTCCTACGAGCAGTACTTC. The J gene is TRBJ2-7, the V gene TRBV19; D not certain. The germline V and J ends were trimmed by 6 bases and 1 base, with 7 bases remaining between them. The CDR3 has 12 amino acids. CDR1 and CDR2 (germline): LNHDA, SQIVND (reference sequence). Supplemented by reference TRBV19 and TRBJ2-7, the full variable domain reads DGGITQSPKYLFRKEGQNVTLSCEQNLNHDAMYWYRQDPGQGLRLIYYSQIVNDFQKGDIAEGYSVSREKKESFPLTVTSAQKNPTAFYLCASSLGSYEQYFGPGTRLTVT.

The rearrangement links TRBV30 to TRBJ1-1; D unresolved. The CDR3 spans 13 residues. The V gene lost 4 bases and the J gene lost 3 bases, with 12 bases spanning the gap. Germline V gene sequence: CDR1 GTSNPN, CDR2 SVGIG (reference sequence). The CDR3 loop reads CAWKRGPDTEAFF. The CDR3, as DNA: TGTGCCTGGAAACGTGGCCCAGACACTGAAGCTTTCTTT. Full variable domain (missing parts from reference TRBV30 and TRBJ1-1): SQTIHQWPATLVQPVGSPLSLECTVEGTSNPNLYWYRQAAGRGLQLLFYSVGIGQISSEVPQNLSASRPQDRQFILSSKKLLLSDSGFYLCAWKRGPDTEAFFGQGTRLTVV.

The chain recombines TRBV4-2 with TRBJ2-2; no clear D. Germline CDR1 LGHNA, CDR2 YNFKEQ. V was cut by 5 bases and J by 6 bases, with 10 bases left in between. The CDR3 sequence is 13 residues long. CDR3 DNA sequence: TGTGCCAGCAGCGAAATATCTCCCGGGGAGCTGTTTTTT. This sequence encodes CASSEISPGELFF.

This clone has a handful of counts. This chain joins TRBV6-1 and TRBJ1-5, with D possibly matching TRBD1 (5 bases). The ends were cut back, 11 bases at V and 4 bases at J, with 12 bases in the middle. CDR1 is MNHNS, CDR2 SASEGT, per germline. The CDR3 extends over 12 amino acids. The CDR3 sequence is CAATEGNQPQHF. The CDR3 bases are TGTGCCGCAACGGAGGGGAATCAGCCCCAGCATTTT.

The chain combines TRBV6-6 with TRBJ1-1; D remains unclear. Germline-derived CDR1 and CDR2 are MNHNY and SVGAGI (reference sequence). CDR3 length: 13 amino acids. The V gene lost 7 bases and the J gene lost 5 bases, with 14 bases spanning the gap. CDR3 nucleotide sequence: TGTGCCAGCACCCCGGGAGATTGGACTGAAGCTTTCTTT. The encoded protein is CASTPGDWTEAFF.

The chain joins TRBV5-5 to TRBJ1-4; D is unresolved. Germline V gene data show CDR1 as SGHKS and CDR2 as YYEKEE (reference sequence). Between the trimmed V and J ends, which lost 4 bases and 8 bases, there was a span of 12 bases. The CDR3 is made up of 13 amino acids. CDR3 coding DNA: TGTGCCAGCAGCCCCAGGACCGAAGAAAAACTGTTTTTT. Protein: CASSPRTEEKLFF.

This chain connects TRBV29-1 to TRBJ2-2, with D perhaps matching TRBD2 (7 bases). The CDR3 contains 12 residues. Germline values: CDR1 SQVTM, CDR2 ANQGSEA. Trimming took off 7 bases at V and 6 bases at J, with 12 bases between the two ends. CDR3 protein: CSGTRGAGELFF. In DNA form, the CDR3 reads TGCAGCGGGACTAGGGGGGCCGGGGAGCTGTTTTTT.

V is TRBV28 and J is TRBJ1-5; TRBD1 matches at 9 bases. Germline CDR1 is MDHEN and CDR2 is SYDVKM. The CDR3 runs to 15 residues. Trimming at V came to 2 bases and at J to 6 bases, leaving 5 bases not matched to a gene. Here the CDR3 reads CASSLPGTGSQPQHF. In DNA, the CDR3 is TGTGCCAGCAGTTTACCGGGGACAGGGTCTCAGCCCCAGCATTTT.

The V call is TRBV5-1, the J call TRBJ1-4, with D possibly matching TRBD1 (6 bases). Per the germline V gene, CDR1 is SGHRS and CDR2 is YFSETQ. The CDR3 has 20 residues. Trimming left V 0 bases short and J 0 bases short, with 21 bases between. In DNA form, the CDR3 reads TGCGCCAGCAGCTTGGGAACATTAGGGGGGGGAGCCACAACTAATGAAAAACTGTTTTTT. This encodes CASSLGTLGGGATTNEKLFF.

The chain carries TRBV7-2 and TRBJ2-7, with D perhaps TRBD2 (6 bases). The germline V gene encodes CDR1 SGHTA and CDR2 FQGNSA. CDR3 size: 15 residues. Trimming pared 4 bases from V and 0 bases from J, leaving 13 bases between. The CDR3, as DNA: TGTGCCAGCAGCTCGGGACTGATTAGCTCCTACGAGCAGTACTTC. Its protein product is CASSSGLISSYEQYF.

This chain uses TRBV19 with TRBJ1-1; D not resolved. CDR1 is LNHDA and CDR2 is SQIVND in the germline V gene (reference sequence). The CDR3 sequence is 13 residues long. V shed 7 bases and J shed 1 base, with 10 bases lying between them. This CDR3 reads CASMAFWNTEAFF. The CDR3 nucleotides read TGTGCCAGTATGGCCTTCTGGAACACTGAAGCTTTCTTT. Filled out from reference TRBV19 and TRBJ1-1, the complete variable domain reads DGGITQSPKYLFRKEGQNVTLSCEQNLNHDAMYWYRQDPGQGLRLIYYSQIVNDFQKGDIAEGYSVSREKKESFPLTVTSAQKNPTAFYLCASMAFWNTEAFFGQGTRLTVV.

As to this clone: One end of the junction does not line up with germline, which may come from a read error. This chain joins TRBV10-2 and TRBJ1-2, with D hard to call. Germline V gene lookup returns CDR1 WSHSY and CDR2 SAAADI. CDR3 length: 12 residues. CDR3: CASSDSRYDYTF. The CDR3 DNA reads TGCGCCAGCAGTGACTCTCGTTATGACTACACCTTC.

This clone was found once. The chain joins TRBV6-1 to TRBJ2-2, with D uncertain. This CDR3 is built from 13 residues. Trimming shortened V by 7 bases and J by 5 bases, and 11 bases separated the two germline ends. Germline V gene data show CDR1 as MNHNS and CDR2 as SASEGT. In nucleotides, the CDR3 is TGTGCCAGCATTTGGGTATATACCGGGGAGCTGTTTTTT. Translated, it gives CASIWVYTGELFF.

The chain recombines TRBV5-6 with TRBJ1-2; D is perhaps TRBD1 (6 bases). Germline lookup yields CDR1 SGHDT and CDR2 YYEEEE. This CDR3 region has 13 residues. Trimming removed 0 bases at V and 7 bases at J, with 10 bases between. The CDR3 sequence is CASSLAVGGGYTF. The CDR3, as DNA: TGTGCCAGCAGCTTGGCCGTAGGGGGTGGCTACACCTTC.

The rearrangement uses TRBV5-4 and TRBJ1-1; D is unclear. Deletions cut 1 base from V and 0 bases from J, with 13 bases between. CDR1 SGHNT and CDR2 YYREEE come from the germline V gene (reference sequence). The length of the CDR3 is 16 residues. CDR3 amino acids: CASSLYGKYVNTEAFF. CDR3 DNA sequence: TGTGCCAGCAGCTTGTACGGAAAGTATGTGAACACTGAAGCTTTCTTT.

This sequence joins TRBV11-2 and TRBJ2-7; 9 nucleotides align to TRBD1. CDR1 and CDR2 from the germline V gene are SGHAT and FQNNGV. This CDR3 spans 15 amino acids. Trimming took 6 bases from V and 1 from J; bases not matched to a gene: 7. CDR3 amino acids: CASSSGQGPSYEQYF. The CDR3 coding sequence is TGTGCCAGCAGTTCCGGACAGGGGCCGTCCTACGAGCAGTACTTC.

CDR3 amino acids: CASRGQGDTEAFF. CDR3 DNA: TGTGCCAGCAGGGGACAGGGGGACACTGAAGCTTTCTTT. The chain recombines TRBV7-6 with TRBJ1-1, with 11 bases that match TRBD1. Germline-derived CDR1 and CDR2 are SGHVS and FNYEAQ. Germline trimming cut 6 bases from V and 3 bases from J; bases unmatched to any gene: 0. This CDR3 region has 13 residues.

The J gene is TRBJ2-7, the V gene TRBV28, with 10 bases identical to TRBD1. The CDR3 is 15 residues long. Germline-derived CDR1 and CDR2 are MDHEN and SYDVKM. V was pared by 5 bases and J by 5 bases, with 9 bases of the junction left unmatched. CDR3: CASSRPGTGVDEQYF. The CDR3 DNA reads TGTGCCAGCAGTCGTCCCGGGACAGGGGTTGACGAGCAGTACTTC.

This clone is a singleton in its sample. This rearrangement joins TRBV7-2 to TRBJ2-7; D may be TRBD1 (6 bases). CDR1 is SGHTA, CDR2 FQGNSA, per germline. Deletions cut 5 bases from V and 1 base from J, with 12 bases between. This CDR3 has 14 amino acids. CDR3 DNA: TGTGCCAGCAGCGCGACAGGTCTTTCCTACGAGCAGTACTTC. Protein sequence: CASSATGLSYEQYF.

This sequence joins TRBV7-2 and TRBJ1-3; TRBD1 is a possible D gene (5 bases). Germline CDR1 is SGHTA and CDR2 is FQGNSA. Trimming took off 6 bases at V and 2 bases at J, with 17 bases between the two ends. The CDR3 length is 16 residues. CDR3 region: CASSVSGGSTGNTIYF. CDR3 coding DNA: TGTGCCAGCAGTGTCAGTGGGGGGTCAACTGGAAACACCATATATTTT.

This rearrangement joins TRBV18 to TRBJ1-1; possibly TRBD1 for D (5 bases). Germline CDR1 is KGHSH and CDR2 is LQKENI. V gave up 4 bases and J gave up 2 bases, with 11 bases separating them. The CDR3 covers 14 residues. This chain's CDR3 is CASSLGRTNTEAFF. The DNA for the CDR3 is TGTGCCAGCTCACTGGGACGGACCAACACTGAAGCTTTCTTT.

This chain connects TRBV4-1 to TRBJ2-1; D might be TRBD1 (6 bases). Germline lookup yields CDR1 MGHRA and CDR2 YSYEKL. Trimming left V 1 base short and J 8 bases short, with 15 bases between. This CDR3 is 15 amino acids long. The CDR3 region has the DNA TGCGCCAGCAGCCAAGCTGGGTTTAGGGGGTATGAGCAGTTCTTC. As protein: CASSQAGFRGYEQFF.

The rearrangement uses TRBV29-1 and TRBJ2-2; 8 bases fit TRBD1. The CDR3 totals 15 residues. V lost 4 bases to trimming and J lost 4 bases; unmatched junction nucleotides: 8. CDR1 and CDR2 from the germline V gene are SQVTM and ANQGSEA. The CDR3 loop is CSVGPGGRGTGELFF. The CDR3 DNA is TGCAGCGTTGGGCCAGGGGGCCGCGGCACCGGGGAGCTGTTTTTT.

This chain uses TRBV27 with TRBJ2-7; D is perhaps TRBD1 (6 bases). This CDR3 contains 15 residues. Trimming took 5 bases from V and 3 from J, leaving 17 bases between them. Germline CDR1 and CDR2: MNHEY and SMNVEV (reference sequence). The CDR3 loop is CASSLNRQAGYEQYF. In DNA, the CDR3 is TGTGCCAGCAGTCTCAATAGACAGGCTGGCTACGAGCAGTACTTC.

The V gene is TRBV27, the J gene TRBJ2-7; D is uncertain. This CDR3 spans 13 amino acids. In germline, CDR1 is MNHEY, CDR2 SMNVEV (reference sequence). The germline V and J ends were trimmed by 5 bases and 4 bases, with 12 bases remaining between them. CDR3 loop: CASSASWGYEQYF. The CDR3 nucleotides are TGTGCCAGCAGTGCTAGTTGGGGTTACGAGCAGTACTTC.